These T cell receptor beta chains were read from a single sample in a study of cytomegalovirus exposure and HLA in healthy donors. Profiled with immunoSEQ multiplex PCR; TCRdb holds only in-frame clones, not every one. The sample includes roughly 130,000 clones, roughly 80% seen only once; the top ten take 2.1%. Sequences were obtained from PBMCs. Receptors originate from a man aged 30 to 39 in good health and CMV-seronegative. The CDR3 runs from the conserved cysteine through the conserved F or W. A D gene is named only where the DNA matches it firmly. Clone size, where shown, is once, few, many, or a class for clones that have expanded.

V,D,size,J,DNA,CDR3
TRBV18,TRBD1,-,TRBJ1-5,TGTGCCAGCTCACCCGGACAGGGGGGGCAGCCCCAGCATTTT,CASSPGQGGQPQHF
TRBV27,-,-,TRBJ1-2,TGTGCCAGCAAAACGAACAGCCTCCACAACTATGGCTACACCTTC,CASKTNSLHNYGYTF
TRBV11-2,TRBD2,few,TRBJ2-5,TGTGCCAGCAGCTTAGAACTAGCGGAAGAGACCCAGTACTTC,CASSLELAEETQYF
TRBV5-1,-,-,TRBJ1-3,TGCGCCAGCAGCTTACACAGTGCCTCCTCTGGAAACACCATATATTTT,CASSLHSASSGNTIYF
TRBV4-2,TRBD1,-,TRBJ2-7,TGTGCCAGCAGCCAGGAGGGACAGGGGGTGGTAGAGCAGTACTTC,CASSQEGQGVVEQYF
TRBV5-3,TRBD1,-,TRBJ2-2,TGTGCCAGAAGCCCAGACCCCGGGACAGGGGAACCCGAGAACACCGGGGAGCTGTTTTTT,CARSPDPGTGEPENTGELFF
TRBV6-4,-,-,TRBJ2-2,TGTGCCAGCAGTGACTCAAGCCTCCGTCTGTTTTTT,CASSDSSLRLFF
TRBV13,TRBD2,-,TRBJ2-1,TGTGCCAGCAGCTGGACGCCACCGGGACTAGCGGGGGAGCAGTTCTTC,CASSWTPPGLAGEQFF
TRBV7-7,-,-,TRBJ2-1,TGTGCCAGCAGCTTAGGGACAGTGGGTGAGCAGTTCTTC,CASSLGTVGEQFF
TRBV5-4,TRBD1,-,TRBJ1-2,TGTGCCAGCAGCTTGGCGGGGGGACAGGGGGCATATGGCTACACCTTC,CASSLAGGQGAYGYTF
TRBV18,-,-,TRBJ1-2,TGTGCCAGCTCACCCAGGGGATTTAACTATGGCTACACCTTC,CASSPRGFNYGYTF
TRBV2,-,-,TRBJ1-3,TGTGCCAGCACCCAACCCCCAGGGCGAGGTGGAAACACCATATATTTT,CASTQPPGRGGNTIYF
TRBV7-9,-,-,TRBJ2-3,TGTGCCAGCAGCTTAAGCGCAAACTCGGGTAACACAGATACGCAGTATTTT,CASSLSANSGNTDTQYF
TRBV4-2,-,-,TRBJ2-3,TGTGCCAGCAGCCAAGGTGCGCAGGGGCCCACAGATACGCAGTATTTT,CASSQGAQGPTDTQYF
TRBV7-2,-,-,TRBJ2-1,TGTGCCAGCAGCTCCAACGCGGGTGAGCAGTTCTTC,CASSSNAGEQFF
TRBV19,TRBD1,-,TRBJ1-3,TGTGCCACTCGGGACAGATACTCTGGAAACACCATATATTTT,CATRDRYSGNTIYF
TRBV7-6,-,-,TRBJ1-6,TGTGCCAGCAGCTTAGAGCGCAGGGATGGGAATTCACCCCTCCACTTT,CASSLERRDGNSPLHF
TRBV5-4,-,once,TRBJ2-2,TGTGCCAGCAGCTTGGCGGAGGGGACGGGACTTTTGACCGGGGAGCTGTTTTTT,CASSLAEGTGLLTGELFF
TRBV30,-,-,TRBJ2-3,TGTGCCTGGATGGGGCGGGGTAGCACAGATACGCAGTATTTT,CAWMGRGSTDTQYF
TRBV9,TRBD2,-,TRBJ2-1,TGTGCCAGCAGCGCTACTAGCGCCCTCAATGAGCAGTTCTTC,CASSATSALNEQFF
TRBV28,-,-,TRBJ1-4,TGTGCCAGCAGTTTTATCGGCCTAGGCAATGAAAAACTGTTTTTT,CASSFIGLGNEKLFF
TRBV28,-,-,TRBJ2-3,TGTGCCAGCAGTGAACAGAGAAATACGCAGTATTTT,CASSEQRNTQYF
TRBV2,TRBD1,few,TRBJ2-2,TGTGCCAGCAGTGAACTATCAGGGGGATACACCGGGGAGCTGTTTTTT,CASSELSGGYTGELFF
TRBV28,-,-,TRBJ1-1,TGTGCCAGCAGTAACTACCGAAGAAGAACTGAAGCTTTCTTT,CASSNYRRRTEAFF